Each of the 25 T cell receptor beta chains below was sequenced from the same sample in a study of T cell changes during pregnancy in multiple sclerosis. Generated by immunoSEQ multiplex PCR, the TCRdb table keeps only in-frame clones and is missing some. The profile covers some 90,000 clones, with around 91% appearing a single time and about 1.7% taken by the ten largest. Sequenced here: peripheral blood, sampled after pregnancy. The receptors stem from a female donor in good health, enrolled as a control in a pregnancy study.

The rearrangement joins TRBV11-3 to TRBJ2-3; D is possibly TRBD2 (7 bases). CDR3 size: 14 residues. V lost 6 bases, J lost 3 bases, and 13 bases lay in between. Per the germline V gene, CDR1 is SGHNT and CDR2 is YENEEA. In DNA, the CDR3 is TGTGCCAGCAGTATAGAGGGGGGGACAGATACGCAGTATTTT. It codes for CASSIEGGTDTQYF.

The chain is built from TRBV30 and TRBJ1-5; a possible D gene is TRBD1 (6 bases). Germline CDR1 and CDR2: GTSNPN and SVGIG (reference sequence). V lost 0 bases and J 7 bases, leaving 13 bases between the germline ends. There are 14 residues in the CDR3. The CDR3 coding sequence is TGTGCCTGGAGTGTACCCGGGGGGCGGCAGCCCCAGCATTTT. Its protein is CAWSVPGGRQPQHF.

The rearrangement links TRBV11-2 to TRBJ2-2; TRBD1 might be the D (5 bases). Germline V gene data show CDR1 as SGHAT and CDR2 as FQNNGV. The V gene lost 5 bases and the J gene lost 4 bases, with 26 bases spanning the gap. CDR3 length: 19 residues. CDR3 sequence: CASSVGALGPEKPTGELFF. CDR3 bases: TGTGCCAGCAGCGTTGGGGCCCTCGGTCCCGAAAAGCCCACCGGGGAGCTGTTTTTT.

This sequence joins TRBV4-3 and TRBJ2-5, with 8 bases aligning to TRBD2. The CDR3 sequence is 18 residues long. Germline V gene data show CDR1 as LGHNA and CDR2 as YSLEER. Losses at the gene ends were 4 bases for V and 7 bases for J; bases not matched to a gene: 20. CDR3 in amino acids: CASSLTSGAGGPDGTQYF. DNA for the CDR3: TGCGCCAGCAGCCTCACCTCGGGGGCGGGGGGCCCCGATGGGACCCAGTACTTC.

This clone was seen just once. The chain links TRBV7-3 to TRBJ2-2; D possibly corresponds to TRBD1 (6 bases). The germline CDR1 and CDR2 sequences are SGHTA and FQGTGA. The length of the CDR3 is 14 residues. V was trimmed by 5 bases and J by 6 bases, leaving 13 bases between them. The CDR3 sequence: CASSPQGTPGELFF. The CDR3 DNA reads TGTGCCAGCAGCCCCCAGGGGACACCCGGGGAGCTGTTTTTT.

This chain links TRBV14 with TRBJ1-3; TRBD1 matches 7 bases. Germline-derived CDR1 and CDR2 are SGHDN and FVKESK. The J segment lost 1 base and the V segment lost 4 bases, leaving 7 bases of the junction unmatched. The CDR3 runs 16 residues. CDR3 loop: CASSRTQGWSGNTIYF. The CDR3, as DNA: TGTGCCAGCAGCCGTACACAGGGGTGGTCTGGAAACACCATATATTTT.

The J gene is TRBJ1-4, the V gene TRBV21-1; the DNA was not compared with TRBD1, the D call given in the table. TRBV21-1 is flagged as a pseudogene. This CDR3 comprises 16 residues. This CDR3 reads CASSKAHSRFNEKLFF. Written as DNA, the CDR3 is TGTGCCAGCAGCAAAGCGCACTCCAGGTTTAATGAAAAACTGTTTTTT.

This rearrangement joins TRBV4-3 to TRBJ2-3, with 8 bases lining up with TRBD1. Trimming cost V 5 bases and J 3 bases; bases outside gene matches: 10. CDR3 length equals 16 residues. Germline V lookup: CDR1 LGHNA, CDR2 YSLEER. CDR3 residues: CASSKLTGVGTDTQYF. The CDR3 DNA is TGCGCCAGCAGCAAATTGACAGGGGTAGGGACAGATACGCAGTATTTT.

This chain joins TRBV20-1 and TRBJ2-3; D remains unclear. Deletions cut 6 bases from V and 3 bases from J, with 7 bases between. The CDR3 contains 11 residues. Germline V lookup: CDR1 DFQATT, CDR2 SNEGSKA (reference sequence). The CDR3 coding sequence is TGCAGTGCCAGATCAACAGATACGCAGTATTTT. Protein sequence: CSARSTDTQYF.

This clone was observed a single time. The chain recombines TRBV19 with TRBJ2-6; D might be TRBD1 (5 bases). Germline CDR1 and CDR2: LNHDA and SQIVND (reference sequence). The germline V and J ends were trimmed by 3 bases and 2 bases, with 14 bases remaining between them. The CDR3 totals 17 residues. As DNA, the CDR3 is TGTGCCAGTAGTATGGGCGGCAGGGCGACTGGGGCCAACGTCCTGACTTTC. Amino acid sequence: CASSMGGRATGANVLTF.

This sequence joins TRBV19 and TRBJ2-6; TRBD1 aligns across 9 bases. The trim removed 3 bases at V and 0 bases at J, leaving 3 bases unmatched. In germline, CDR1 is LNHDA, CDR2 SQIVND (reference sequence). The CDR3 totals 17 residues. The CDR3 loop reads CASSMTGGSSGANVLTF. The CDR3 nucleotides read TGTGCCAGTAGTATGACAGGGGGTAGCTCTGGGGCCAACGTCCTGACTTTC.

The chain employs TRBV5-8 and TRBJ1-1; TRBD1 matches at 7 bases. Looked up from germline, CDR1 is SGHTS and CDR2 is YDEGEE. Losses at the gene ends were 2 bases for V and 1 base for J; bases not matched to a gene: 5. The length of the CDR3 is 15 residues. The CDR3: CASSFPDRANTEAFF. Here the CDR3 DNA reads TGTGCCAGCAGCTTCCCAGACAGGGCGAACACTGAAGCTTTCTTT.

V usage is TRBV18 and J usage is TRBJ2-2; 8 nucleotides match TRBD2. Unmatched junction bases numbered 2, after V lost 3 bases and J lost 5 bases. Germline V lookup: CDR1 KGHSH, CDR2 LQKENI. The CDR3 is made up of 14 amino acids. CDR3 region: CASSPREGTGELFF. Here the CDR3 DNA reads TGTGCCAGCTCACCCCGGGAGGGAACCGGGGAGCTGTTTTTT.

This clone has a single count. CDR3 nucleotides: TGTGCCAGCAGCAAGTTAGCGGGGGCTAGAGATACGCAGTATTTT. Residues: CASSKLAGARDTQYF. J is TRBJ2-3 and V is TRBV7-8; 9 nucleotides align to TRBD2. The CDR3 is 15 amino acids. CDR1 SGHVS and CDR2 FQNEAQ come from the germline V gene. V was pared by 5 bases and J by 5 bases, with 8 bases of the junction left unmatched.

This chain connects TRBV7-3 to TRBJ1-2; 9 bases match TRBD1. V trimming: 5 bases; J trimming: 7 bases; junction bases outside the gene matches: 8. Germline-derived CDR1 and CDR2 are SGHTA and FQGTGA. CDR3 length equals 14 residues. The DNA of the CDR3 is TGTGCCAGCAGCCCAATGGGACAGGGTACTGGCTACACCTTC. It encodes CASSPMGQGTGYTF.

This chain connects TRBV5-6 to TRBJ2-3, with a weak D call TRBD1 (5 bases). Germline-derived CDR1 and CDR2 are SGHDT and YYEEEE. This CDR3 is 14 amino acids long. Between the trimmed V and J ends, which lost 4 bases and 8 bases, there was a span of 17 bases. CDR3 DNA: TGTGCCAGCAGCCCCCCCAGTGGTGGGGCTACGCAGTATTTT. Protein product: CASSPPSGGATQYF.

Here the CDR3 DNA reads TGTGCCAGCAGACAAAACGCCGGGGGGAGCACTGAAGCTTTCTTT. Its protein is CASRQNAGGSTEAFF. The rearrangement uses TRBV7-3 and TRBJ1-1; D is perhaps TRBD1 (5 bases). V lost 6 bases and J lost 4, with 18 bases in between. CDR1 and CDR2 from the germline V gene are SGHTA and FQGTGA. The CDR3 sequence is 15 residues long.

This chain joins TRBV19 and TRBJ1-2, with D uncertain. This CDR3 region has 14 residues. From germline, CDR1 is LNHDA and CDR2 SQIVND (reference sequence). Trimming took 10 bases from V and 8 from J, leaving 23 bases between them. CDR3 DNA sequence: TGTGCCACTAGGGAGACGGGAACCCTGGGGGGCTACACCTTC. Protein sequence: CATRETGTLGGYTF.

The CDR3 nucleotides are TGTGCCAGCACTTCAGACGGGGTCCATGGCTACACCTTC. Protein product: CASTSDGVHGYTF. The V and J genes are TRBV7-9 and TRBJ1-2, with D unresolved. The CDR3 is made up of 13 amino acids. The germline CDR1 and CDR2 sequences are SEHNR and FQNEAQ (reference sequence). Trimming shortened V by 7 bases and J by 6 bases, and 15 bases separated the two germline ends.

The V call is TRBV7-9, the J call TRBJ2-1; D is possibly TRBD2 (6 bases). The CDR3 consists of 17 residues. Germline loops: CDR1 SEHNR, CDR2 FQNEAQ (reference sequence). V lost 5 bases to trimming and J lost 0 bases, with 17 bases between them. The chain's CDR3 is CASSHSGGIGSYNEQFF. The CDR3 DNA is TGTGCCAGCAGCCATTCTGGGGGGATAGGCTCCTACAATGAGCAGTTCTTC.

This clone was seen just once. The chain couples TRBV7-2 to TRBJ1-2; a weak D match, TRBD1 (6 bases). The CDR3 has 17 residues. The V gene lost 3 bases and the J gene lost 4 bases, with 21 bases spanning the gap. Germline CDR1 SGHTA, CDR2 FQGNSA. CDR3 loop: CASSLVPGAGEGYGYTF. Written as DNA, the CDR3 is TGTGCCAGCAGCTTGGTTCCAGGGGCCGGCGAGGGCTATGGCTACACCTTC. Complete variable domain (other parts from reference TRBV7-2 and TRBJ1-2): GAGVSQSPSNKVTEKGKDVELRCDPISGHTALYWYRQSLGQGLEFLIYFQGNSAPDKSGLPSDRFSAERTGGSVSTLTIQRTQQEDSAVYLCASSLVPGAGEGYGYTFGSGTRLTVV.

This sequence joins TRBV5-4 and TRBJ1-2; no reliable D call. The germline gives CDR1 SGHNT, CDR2 YYREEE (reference sequence). This CDR3 comprises 13 residues. V was clipped by 0 bases and J by 2 bases, with 5 bases between them. CDR3 region: CASSLGGNYGYTF. The CDR3 nucleotides are TGTGCCAGCAGCTTGGGAGGGAACTATGGCTACACCTTC.

Written as DNA, the CDR3 is TGTGCCTCGAATGGGGGACAAAATTCACCCCTCCACTTT. Amino acids: CASNGGQNSPLHF. J is TRBJ1-6 and V is TRBV10-3, with a weak D call TRBD1 (6 bases). This CDR3 comprises 13 residues. Germline CDR1 ENHRY, CDR2 SYGVKD. Between the trimmed V and J ends, which lost 11 bases and 7 bases, there was a span of 15 bases.

The chain has TRBV6-5 and TRBJ1-1; possibly TRBD1 for D (5 bases). CDR1 is MNHEY and CDR2 is SVGAGI in the germline V gene. The V gene lost 3 bases and the J gene lost 0 bases, with 11 bases spanning the gap. The CDR3 runs 15 residues. The CDR3: CASSYGGGMNTEAFF. DNA of the CDR3: TGTGCCAGCAGTTATGGGGGGGGGATGAACACTGAAGCTTTCTTT.

The rearrangement joins TRBV5-1 to TRBJ1-6; perhaps TRBD1 as D (5 bases). The germline V gene encodes CDR1 SGHRS and CDR2 YFSETQ. The CDR3 loop spans 15 amino acids. V was shortened by 0 bases and J by 7 bases, with 11 bases between the two germline ends. CDR3 in amino acids: CASSLDGGMNSPLHF. The CDR3 coding sequence is TGCGCCAGCAGCTTGGATGGGGGGATGAATTCACCCCTCCACTTT.